A single sample is the source of the 5 T cell receptor beta chains below, sequenced in a study of B cell selection in AIRE deficiency. The regulatory T cell sort gate was CD4+CD25hiCD127low/negative. The method was immunoSEQ multiplex PCR; TCRdb's version includes in-frame clones alone and lacks a portion of them. The profile shows approximately 26,000 clones, roughly 90% of them singletons. The sequenced sample was CD4+CD25+ Tregs sorted from PBMCs. These receptor sequences come from a human donor in good health.

The genes are TRBV19 and TRBJ1-5; weak D call: TRBD1 (5 bases). V dropped 3 bases and J dropped 1 base, with 13 bases sitting between them. This CDR3 has 16 residues. CDR1 LNHDA and CDR2 SQIVND come from the germline V gene (reference sequence). CDR3 DNA sequence: TGTGCCAGTAGTATTGCTCAGGGAAAAAGCAATCAGCCCCAGCATTTT. This translates into CASSIAQGKSNQPQHF.

The chain carries TRBV5-1 and TRBJ1-1; 9 bases match TRBD1. The CDR3 totals 14 residues. Unmatched junction bases numbered 2, after V lost 4 bases and J lost 1 base. Germline CDR1 SGHRS, CDR2 YFSETQ. This CDR3 reads CASSGQGPNTEAFF. Here the CDR3 DNA reads TGCGCCAGCAGCGGACAGGGGCCGAACACTGAAGCTTTCTTT.

The chain uses TRBV29-1 and TRBJ2-6; 9 bases map to TRBD1. The V and J ends lost 1 base and 3 bases, in that order; junction bases with no gene match: 4. This CDR3 is 16 amino acids long. Germline V lookup: CDR1 SQVTM, CDR2 ANQGSEA. The CDR3 reads CSVEGDREDGANVLTF. The CDR3 DNA reads as TGCAGCGTTGAAGGGGACAGGGAGGATGGGGCCAACGTCCTGACTTTC.

The chain combines TRBV13 with TRBJ2-3; TRBD1 might be the D (6 bases). Between the trimmed V and J ends, which lost 5 bases and 7 bases, there was a span of 19 bases. Germline CDR1 is PRHDT and CDR2 is FYEKMQ (reference sequence). The CDR3 loop spans 15 amino acids. The CDR3 is CASSPPGTRGNTQYF. The CDR3, as DNA: TGTGCCAGCAGCCCCCCCGGGACAAGGGGAAATACGCAGTATTTT.

The J gene is TRBJ1-5, the V gene TRBV10-2; TRBD1 is a possible D gene (6 bases). Per germline, CDR1 WSHSY and CDR2 SAAADI. Trimming shortened V by 7 bases and J by 9 bases, and 16 bases separated the two germline ends. The CDR3 has 13 amino acids. The CDR3 nucleotides are TGCGCCAGCACCCTCGGGACACAGTCGCCCCAGCATTTT. It codes for CASTLGTQSPQHF.